This TCR beta chain was profiled in a study of blood T cell repertoires in COVID-19. The V gene end was trimmed by 4 bases and the J gene end by 3 bases; junction bases not matched to a gene: 7. CDR1 and CDR2 from the germline V gene are SGHVS and FQNEAQ. CDR3 size: 18 residues. TCRdb keeps only in-frame clones here, not all; method: immunoSEQ multiplex PCR. The table records under 60,000 clones, around 78% of them present only once. The chain carries TRBV7-8 and TRBJ2-3, with 16 bases that match TRBD2. The sequence was collected from a human donor in a cohort sampled during active COVID-19. The specimen sequenced was peripheral blood. The CDR3 sequence is CASSSPGTSGGATDTQYF. CDR3 DNA: TGTGCCAGCAGCTCCCCCGGGACTAGCGGGGGGGCAACAGATACGCAGTATTTT.